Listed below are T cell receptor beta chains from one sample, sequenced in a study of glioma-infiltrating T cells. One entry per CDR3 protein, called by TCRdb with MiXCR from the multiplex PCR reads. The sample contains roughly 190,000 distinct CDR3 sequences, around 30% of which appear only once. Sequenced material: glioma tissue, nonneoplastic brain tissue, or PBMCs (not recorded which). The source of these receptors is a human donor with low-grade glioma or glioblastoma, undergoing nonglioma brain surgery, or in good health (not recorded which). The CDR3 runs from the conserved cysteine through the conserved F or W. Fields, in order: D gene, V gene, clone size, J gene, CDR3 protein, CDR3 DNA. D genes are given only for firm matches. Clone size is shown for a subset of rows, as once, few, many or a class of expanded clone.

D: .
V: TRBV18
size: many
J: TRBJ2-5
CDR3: CASSLLGRNQETQYF
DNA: TGTGCCAGCTCACTTCTGGGACGGAACCAAGAGACCCAGTACTTC

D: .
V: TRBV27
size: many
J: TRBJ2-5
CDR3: CASSSDPRREETQYF
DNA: TGTGCCAGCAGCTCGGACCCGCGGCGGGAAGAGACCCAGTACTTC

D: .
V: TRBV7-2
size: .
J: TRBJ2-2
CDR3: CASSFKTRTGELFF
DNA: TGTGCCAGCAGCTTTAAAACACGGACCGGGGAGCTGTTTTTT

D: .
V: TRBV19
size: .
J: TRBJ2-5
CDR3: CASSVQGTSRQETQYF
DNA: TGTGCCAGTAGTGTCCAGGGGACCTCTCGCCAAGAGACCCAGTACTTC

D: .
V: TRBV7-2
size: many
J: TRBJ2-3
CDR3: CASSLPPTLNTQYF
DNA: TGTGCCAGCAGCTTACCCCCTACACTGAATACGCAGTATTTT

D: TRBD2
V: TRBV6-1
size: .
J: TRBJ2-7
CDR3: CASREPGLATENYF
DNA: TGTGCCAGCAGGGAACCGGGACTAGCGACCGAGAATTACTTC

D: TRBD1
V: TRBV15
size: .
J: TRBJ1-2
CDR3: CAASDRVNGYTF
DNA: TGTGCCGCTTCGGACAGGGTAAATGGCTACACCTTC

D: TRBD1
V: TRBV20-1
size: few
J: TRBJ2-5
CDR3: CSAVGTGKTQYF
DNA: TGCAGTGCCGTCGGGACAGGAAAGACCCAGTACTTC

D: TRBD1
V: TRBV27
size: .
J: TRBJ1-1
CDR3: CASSNYNGTETEAFF
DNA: TGTGCCAGCAGTAACTATAACGGGACAGAGACTGAAGCTTTCTTT

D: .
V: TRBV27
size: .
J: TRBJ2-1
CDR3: CAGITGAAYNEQFF
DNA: TGTGCCGGCATCACTGGAGCGGCCTACAATGAGCAGTTCTTC

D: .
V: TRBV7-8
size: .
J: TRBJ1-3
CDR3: CASRRGRGVRPGDTIYF
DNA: TGTGCCAGCAGAAGGGGTCGGGGAGTCCGCCCTGGAGACACCATATATTTT

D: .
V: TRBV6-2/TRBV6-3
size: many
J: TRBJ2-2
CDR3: CASSSGVLNTGELFF
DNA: TGTGCCAGCAGTTCTGGGGTCCTGAACACCGGGGAGCTGTTTTTT

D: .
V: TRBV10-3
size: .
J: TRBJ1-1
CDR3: CAISELWDNAKAFF
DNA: TGTGCCATCAGTGAGTTATGGGATAACGCTAAAGCTTTCTTT

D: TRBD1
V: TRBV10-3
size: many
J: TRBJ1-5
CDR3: CAISAGQLNQPQHF
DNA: TGTGCCATCAGTGCGGGACAGCTCAATCAGCCCCAGCATTTT

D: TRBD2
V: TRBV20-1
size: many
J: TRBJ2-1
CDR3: CSALASGRTNEQFF
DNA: TGCAGTGCTTTGGCTAGCGGGAGGACCAATGAGCAGTTCTTC

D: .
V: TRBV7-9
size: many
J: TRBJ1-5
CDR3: CASSLANGGQPQHF
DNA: TGTGCCAGCAGCTTAGCGAATGGGGGACAGCCCCAGCATTTT

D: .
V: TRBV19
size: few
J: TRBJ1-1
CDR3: CATRAGEFTEAFF
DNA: TGTGCCACCCGGGCAGGGGAGTTCACTGAAGCTTTCTTT